The sequence of this TCR beta chain was determined in a study of brain T cells in children with intractable seizures. This clone was seen more than once but under ten times. Antigen unknown. Study observations and caveats: Only CDR3 sequence similarity suggested viral specificity, without known HCMV serostatus.

Trimming pared 5 bases from V and 1 base from J, leaving 15 bases between. The length of the CDR3 is 16 residues. Germline CDR1 is MGHRA and CDR2 is YSYEKL. Only cases whose brain tissue showed the highest T cell transcript signatures were sequenced. Before surgery, patients took at least one anti-epileptic drug. The table came from immunoSEQ multiplex PCR; TCRdb's copy has only in-frame clones and leaves some out. Altogether some 62,000 clones are present, approximately 95% being singletons, with the ten largest covering more than 0.3%. This clonotype was obtained from a boy less than two years old with focal cortical dysplasia and intractable seizures. The sample in question was peripheral blood, obtained at surgery. The rearrangement links TRBV4-1 to TRBJ1-5; D remains ambiguous. The CDR3 DNA reads TGCGCCAGCAGCTCGTCCTGGGAGCCGAGCAATCAGCCCCAGCATTTT. Translated: CASSSSWEPSNQPQHF.